This T cell receptor beta chain was sequenced for a study of CD8+ T cells in alopecia areata. Study results and caveats: Scalp and blood retained many expanded lesional clones during tofacitinib. Normal skin contains resident alphabeta T cells, and these are also sequenced in scalp samples. Tofacitinib yielded significantly lower scalp clonality and fewer expanded CD8+ clones among the top 100.

Isolated RNA was reverse transcribed into cDNA used as the sequencing template. TCRdb's copy holds only in-frame clones and misses some; the assay was immunoSEQ multiplex PCR. The sample includes some 150,000 clones, approximately 86% of them seen just once. Germline CDR1 is ENHRY and CDR2 is SYGVKD. The CDR3 has 13 amino acids. V lost 5 bases and J lost 7, with 14 bases in between. Noted treatment: oral pan-JAK inhibitor, 5-10 mg twice daily. A note on this clone: Antigen unknown.

The sequencing here drew on CD8+ T cells sorted from blood, taken at week 4, from a patient treated with tofacitinib. This rearrangement joins TRBV10-3 to TRBJ1-1; D might be TRBD1 (6 bases). This TCR was sampled from a human donor with alopecia areata. The CDR3, as DNA: TGTGCCATCAGTACAGGGTCCTCAATTGAAGCTTTCTTT. Translated, it gives CAISTGSSIEAFF.